This TCR beta chain was recorded in a study of blood T cell repertoires in COVID-19. Study in general: T cells, B-cell-depleted T cells, or PBMCs provided the cDNA or gDNA that served as material.

Enrolled during active infection, Seattle patients were then followed longitudinally. The CDR3 covers 14 residues. J gave up 2 bases and V 3 bases, and 3 bases lay outside the gene matches. Germline CDR1 KGHSH, CDR2 LQKENI. Notes on this clone: Other DNA sequences from this sample encode an identical CDR3 as well.

Under the authors' procedure: Quantification of nucleated cells was approximated via reference gene primer amplification. Assay used: immunoSEQ multiplex PCR; TCRdb lists only in-frame clones, some missing. That table is the source of V, J and clone size, and D and trimming were worked out from the DNA. The sample carries some 360,000 clones, 70% to 90% recorded once. Sequencing was done on a sample of peripheral blood. This chain joins TRBV18 and TRBJ1-1, with 7 bases lining up with TRBD1. The clonotype comes from a woman aged 55-70 years with COVID-19, enrolled during active disease. CDR3 sequence (DNA): TGTGCCAGCTCACCGTCAGGGGGAAACACTGAAGCTTTCTTT. Encoded protein: CASSPSGGNTEAFF. The full variable domain, rest sourced from reference TRBV18 and TRBJ1-1, is NAGVMQNPRHLVRRRGQEARLRCSPMKGHSHVYWYRQLPEEGLKFMVYLQKENIIDESGMPKERFSAEFPKEGPSILRIQQVVRGDSAAYFCASSPSGGNTEAFFGQGTRLTVV.